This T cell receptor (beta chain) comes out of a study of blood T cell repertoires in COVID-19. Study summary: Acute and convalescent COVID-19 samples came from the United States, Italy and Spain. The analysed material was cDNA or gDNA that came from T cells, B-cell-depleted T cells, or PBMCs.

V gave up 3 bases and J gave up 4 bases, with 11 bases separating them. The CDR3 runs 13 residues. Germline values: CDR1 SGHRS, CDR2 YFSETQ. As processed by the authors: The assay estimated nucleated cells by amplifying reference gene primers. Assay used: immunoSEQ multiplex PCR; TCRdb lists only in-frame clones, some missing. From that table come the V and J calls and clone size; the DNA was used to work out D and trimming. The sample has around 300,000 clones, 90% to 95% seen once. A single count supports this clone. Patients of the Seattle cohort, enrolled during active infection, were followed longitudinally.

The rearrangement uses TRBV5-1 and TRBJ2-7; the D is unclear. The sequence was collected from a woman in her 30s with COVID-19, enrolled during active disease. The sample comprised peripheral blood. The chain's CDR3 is CASSSARGYEQYF. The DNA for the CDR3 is TGCGCCAGCAGCTCGGCTAGAGGATACGAGCAGTACTTC.